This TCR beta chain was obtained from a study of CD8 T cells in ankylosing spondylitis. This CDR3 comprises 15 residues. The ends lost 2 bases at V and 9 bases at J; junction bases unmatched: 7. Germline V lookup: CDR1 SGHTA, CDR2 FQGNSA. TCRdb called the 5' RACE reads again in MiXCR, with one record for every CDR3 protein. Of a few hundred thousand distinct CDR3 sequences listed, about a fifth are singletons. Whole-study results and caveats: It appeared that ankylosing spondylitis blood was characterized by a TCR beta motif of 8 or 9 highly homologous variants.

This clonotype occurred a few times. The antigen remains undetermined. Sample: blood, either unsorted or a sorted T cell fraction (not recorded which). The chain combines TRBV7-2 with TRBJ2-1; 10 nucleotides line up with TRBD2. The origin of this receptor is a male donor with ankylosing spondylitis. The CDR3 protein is CASSLMLAGASEQFF. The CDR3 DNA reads TGTGCCAGCAGCTTAATGCTAGCGGGAGCAAGTGAGCAGTTCTTC.